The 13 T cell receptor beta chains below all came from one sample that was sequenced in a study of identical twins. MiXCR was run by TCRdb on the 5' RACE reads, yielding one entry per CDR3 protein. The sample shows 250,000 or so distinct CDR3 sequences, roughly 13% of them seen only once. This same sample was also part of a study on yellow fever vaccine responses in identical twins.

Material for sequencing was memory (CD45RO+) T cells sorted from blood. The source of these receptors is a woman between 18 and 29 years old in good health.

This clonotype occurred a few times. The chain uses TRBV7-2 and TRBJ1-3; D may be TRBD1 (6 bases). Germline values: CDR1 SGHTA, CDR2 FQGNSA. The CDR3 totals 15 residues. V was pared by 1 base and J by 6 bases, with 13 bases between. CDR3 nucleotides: TGTGCCAGCAGCTTAGTAGCTGGGGGCTTAAACACCATATATTTT. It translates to CASSLVAGGLNTIYF.

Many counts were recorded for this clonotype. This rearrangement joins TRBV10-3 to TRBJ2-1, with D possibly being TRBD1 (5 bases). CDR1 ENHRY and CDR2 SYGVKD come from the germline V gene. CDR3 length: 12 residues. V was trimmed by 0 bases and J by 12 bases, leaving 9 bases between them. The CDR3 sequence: CAISESGLVQFF. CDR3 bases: TGTGCCATCAGTGAGTCGGGGCTAGTGCAGTTCTTC.

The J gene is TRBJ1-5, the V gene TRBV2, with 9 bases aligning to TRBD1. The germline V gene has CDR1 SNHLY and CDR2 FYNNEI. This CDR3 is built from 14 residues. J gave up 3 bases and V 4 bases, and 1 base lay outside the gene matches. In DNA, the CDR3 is TGTGCCAGCAGTGGGGACAGGGTCAATCAGCCCCAGCATTTT. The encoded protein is CASSGDRVNQPQHF. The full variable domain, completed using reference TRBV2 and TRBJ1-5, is EPEVTQTPSHQVTQMGQEVILRCVPISNHLYFYWYRQILGQKVEFLVSFYNNEISEKSEIFDDQFSVERPDGSNFTLKIRSTKLEDSAMYFCASSGDRVNQPQHFGDGTRLSIL.

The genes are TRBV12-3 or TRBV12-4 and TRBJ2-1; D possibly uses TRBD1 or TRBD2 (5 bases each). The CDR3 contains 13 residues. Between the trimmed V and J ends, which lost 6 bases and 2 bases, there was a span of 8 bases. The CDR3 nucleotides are TGTGCCAGCAGGGGGACGGCCTACAATGAGCAGTTCTTC. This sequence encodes CASRGTAYNEQFF.

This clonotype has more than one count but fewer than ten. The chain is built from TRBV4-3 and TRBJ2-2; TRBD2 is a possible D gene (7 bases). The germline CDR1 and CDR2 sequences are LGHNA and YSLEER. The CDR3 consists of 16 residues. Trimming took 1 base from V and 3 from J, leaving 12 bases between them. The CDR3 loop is CASSQVGGRDTGELFF. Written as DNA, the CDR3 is TGCGCCAGCAGCCAAGTGGGGGGGCGCGACACCGGGGAGCTGTTTTTT.

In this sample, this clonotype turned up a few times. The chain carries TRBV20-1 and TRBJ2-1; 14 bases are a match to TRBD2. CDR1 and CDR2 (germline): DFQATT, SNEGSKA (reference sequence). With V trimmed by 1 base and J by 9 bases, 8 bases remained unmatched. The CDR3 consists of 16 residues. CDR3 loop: CSARGSGTSGSREQFF. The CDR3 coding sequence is TGCAGTGCTAGAGGTTCCGGGACTAGCGGGAGTCGTGAGCAGTTCTTC.

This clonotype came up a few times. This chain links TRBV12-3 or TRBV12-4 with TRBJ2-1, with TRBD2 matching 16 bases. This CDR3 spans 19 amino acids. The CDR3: CTFSLYPGLAGGPKNEQFF. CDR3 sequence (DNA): TGTACCTTCAGTTTATATCCGGGACTAGCGGGGGGGCCGAAGAATGAGCAGTTCTTC.

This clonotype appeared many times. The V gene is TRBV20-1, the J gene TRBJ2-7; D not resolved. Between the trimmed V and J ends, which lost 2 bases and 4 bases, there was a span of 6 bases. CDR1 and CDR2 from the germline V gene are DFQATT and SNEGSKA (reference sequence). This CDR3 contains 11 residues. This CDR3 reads CSARSPYEQYF. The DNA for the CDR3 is TGCAGTGCTAGATCGCCTTACGAGCAGTACTTC.

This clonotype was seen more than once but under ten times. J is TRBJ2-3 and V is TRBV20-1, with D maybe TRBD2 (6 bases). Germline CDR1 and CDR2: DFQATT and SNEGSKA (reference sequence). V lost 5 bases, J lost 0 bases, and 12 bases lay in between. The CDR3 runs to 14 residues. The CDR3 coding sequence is TGCAGTGCTCTACTAGGAGGGAGCACAGATACGCAGTATTTT. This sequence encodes CSALLGGSTDTQYF.

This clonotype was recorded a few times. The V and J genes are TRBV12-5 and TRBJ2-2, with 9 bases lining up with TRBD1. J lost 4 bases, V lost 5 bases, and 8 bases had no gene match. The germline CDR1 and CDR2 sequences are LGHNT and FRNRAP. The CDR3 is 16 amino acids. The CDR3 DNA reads TGTGCTAGTGGTACCGGACAGGGGACTGGCACCGGGGAGCTGTTTTTT. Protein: CASGTGQGTGTGELFF.

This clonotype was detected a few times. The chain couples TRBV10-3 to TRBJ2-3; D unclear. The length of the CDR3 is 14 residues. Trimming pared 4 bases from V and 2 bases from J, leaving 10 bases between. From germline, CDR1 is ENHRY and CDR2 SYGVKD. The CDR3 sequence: CAISAGVVTDTQYF. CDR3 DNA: TGTGCCATCAGTGCAGGAGTAGTCACAGATACGCAGTATTTT.

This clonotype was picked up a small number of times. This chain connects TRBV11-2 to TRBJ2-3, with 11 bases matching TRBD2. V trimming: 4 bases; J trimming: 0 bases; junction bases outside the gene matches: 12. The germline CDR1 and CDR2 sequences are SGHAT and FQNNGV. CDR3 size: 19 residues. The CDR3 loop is CASSYEIAGGPGSTDTQYF. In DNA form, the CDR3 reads TGTGCCAGCAGCTACGAGATAGCGGGGGGGCCTGGTAGCACAGATACGCAGTATTTT.

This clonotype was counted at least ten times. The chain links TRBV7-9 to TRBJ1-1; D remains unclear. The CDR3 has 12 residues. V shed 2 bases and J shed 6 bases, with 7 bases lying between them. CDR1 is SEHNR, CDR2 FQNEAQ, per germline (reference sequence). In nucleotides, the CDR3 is TGTGCCAGCAGCTTACTTAGTTCTGAAGCTTTCTTT. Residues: CASSLLSSEAFF.